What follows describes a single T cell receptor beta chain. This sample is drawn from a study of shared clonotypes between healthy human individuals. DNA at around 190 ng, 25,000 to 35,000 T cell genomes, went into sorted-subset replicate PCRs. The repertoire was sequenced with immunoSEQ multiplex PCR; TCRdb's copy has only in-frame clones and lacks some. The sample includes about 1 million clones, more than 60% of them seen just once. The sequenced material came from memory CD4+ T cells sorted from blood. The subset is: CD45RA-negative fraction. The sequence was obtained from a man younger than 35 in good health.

CDR3 loop: CASSWGLLNTGELFF. The CDR3 DNA reads as TGTGCCAGCAGCTGGGGTTTATTGAACACCGGGGAGCTGTTTTTT. V is TRBV5-8 and J is TRBJ2-2; D remains ambiguous. The CDR3 is 15 amino acids. CDR1 SGHTS and CDR2 YDEGEE come from the germline V gene. V lost 3 bases to trimming and J lost 1 base, with 10 bases between them.